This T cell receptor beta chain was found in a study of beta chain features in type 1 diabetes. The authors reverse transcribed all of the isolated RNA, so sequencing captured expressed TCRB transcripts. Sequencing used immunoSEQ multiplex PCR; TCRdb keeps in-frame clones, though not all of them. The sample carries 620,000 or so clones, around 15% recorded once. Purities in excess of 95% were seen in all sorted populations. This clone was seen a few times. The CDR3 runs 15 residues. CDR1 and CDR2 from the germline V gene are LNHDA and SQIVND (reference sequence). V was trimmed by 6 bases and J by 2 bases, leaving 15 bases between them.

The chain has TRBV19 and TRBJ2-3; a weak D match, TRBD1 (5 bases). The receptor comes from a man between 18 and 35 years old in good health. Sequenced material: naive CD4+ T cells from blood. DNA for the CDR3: TGTGCCAGTAGAGATGCAGGGCGCATCACAGATACGCAGTATTTT. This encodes CASRDAGRITDTQYF.